This T cell receptor (beta chain) is from a study of blood T cell repertoires in COVID-19. Across the whole study: The analysed material was cDNA or gDNA that came from T cells, B-cell-depleted T cells, or PBMCs.

With 1 base removed from V and 15 bases from J, the gap between germline ends came to 7 bases. Germline CDR1 and CDR2: SGHAT and FQNNGV. The CDR3 is made up of 11 amino acids. Original methodology: Quantification of nucleated cells was approximated via reference gene primer amplification. Profiling relied on immunoSEQ multiplex PCR, and the TCRdb table lists in-frame clones only, not all of them. V and J calls and clone size follow that table, whereas D and trimming were derived from the DNA. The sample has about 200,000 clones; about 78% are singletons. The clonotype comes from a woman in her seventies with acute or convalescent COVID-19. The sample consisted of peripheral blood. This chain links TRBV11-2 with TRBJ1-6, with D hard to call. The CDR3 is CASSLGGRLHF. DNA for the CDR3: TGTGCCAGCAGCTTAGGAGGGCGCCTCCACTTT.